Listed here are 21 T cell receptor beta chains from one sample, sequenced in a study of blood T cell repertoires in COVID-19. Sequenced by immunoSEQ multiplex PCR; TCRdb stores in-frame clones only, minus some. The sample includes over 150,000 clones, over 75% seen only once; the top ten take roughly 28%. Input material: peripheral blood. The receptors were sampled from a woman between 65 and 79 years old with acute or convalescent COVID-19.

The V gene is TRBV12-3 or TRBV12-4, the J gene TRBJ1-6; D not certain. This CDR3 region has 11 residues. V was clipped by 7 bases and J by 7 bases, with 5 bases between them. This chain's CDR3 is CASTFNSPLHF. The CDR3, as DNA: TGTGCCAGCACCTTCAATTCACCCCTCCACTTT.

The V and J genes are TRBV19 and TRBJ2-4; TRBD2 matches 8 bases. The germline CDR1 and CDR2 sequences are LNHDA and SQIVND (reference sequence). V shed 5 bases, J shed 3 bases, and the junction held 9 bases outside the gene matches. This CDR3 is built from 16 residues. The CDR3 here is CASSLVKGLGKNIQYF. The DNA of the CDR3 is TGTGCCAGTAGTCTGGTCAAGGGACTAGGCAAAAACATTCAGTACTTC.

The V gene is TRBV7-6, the J gene TRBJ2-2; TRBD2 matches at 8 bases. Germline loops: CDR1 SGHVS, CDR2 FNYEAQ. This CDR3 has 16 residues. V was clipped by 1 base and J by 4 bases; unmatched bases: 5. CDR3 region: CASSLVRREVTGELFF. In DNA form, the CDR3 reads TGTGCCAGCAGCTTAGTAAGGCGGGAGGTCACCGGGGAGCTGTTTTTT.

The chain employs TRBV5-4 and TRBJ2-3; D might be TRBD2 (6 bases). V was trimmed by 4 bases and J by 5 bases, leaving 14 bases between them. CDR3 length equals 14 residues. Germline V gene lookup returns CDR1 SGHNT and CDR2 YYREEE (reference sequence). CDR3 protein: CASSQAGGGDTQYF. In nucleotides, the CDR3 is TGTGCCAGCAGCCAGGCCGGGGGAGGAGATACGCAGTATTTT.

The chain combines TRBV19 with TRBJ2-5, with 12 nucleotides matching TRBD1. Looked up from germline, CDR1 is LNHDA and CDR2 is SQIVND (reference sequence). This CDR3 is 16 amino acids long. V dropped 10 bases and J dropped 4; count of bases not matched to a gene: 13. The CDR3 region has the DNA TGTGCCACCCGAGGGCAGGGACAGGGGGCGGGAGAGACCCAGTACTTC. Residues: CATRGQGQGAGETQYF.

V and J are TRBV28 and TRBJ1-5; TRBD1 agrees at 7 bases. Germline V gives CDR1 MDHEN, CDR2 SYDVKM. The CDR3 has 14 residues. Trimming took 5 bases from V and 4 from J; bases not matched to a gene: 5. The CDR3, as DNA: TGTGCCAGCAGTGCCCCAGGGGGGAATCAGCCCCAGCATTTT. It encodes CASSAPGGNQPQHF. The complete variable domain, with remaining parts taken from reference TRBV28 and TRBJ1-5, reads DVKVTQSSRYLVKRTGEKVFLECVQDMDHENMFWYRQDPGLGLRLIYFSYDVKMKEKGDIPEGYSVSREKKERFSLILESASTNQTSMYLCASSAPGGNQPQHFGDGTRLSIL.

This sequence joins TRBV6-5 and TRBJ2-2; 10 bases are a match to TRBD2. Losses at the gene ends were 8 bases for V and 6 bases for J; bases not matched to a gene: 6. Germline CDR1 is MNHEY and CDR2 is SVGAGI. This CDR3 spans 14 amino acids. CDR3 in amino acids: CASGASGSPGELFF. For the CDR3, the DNA is TGTGCCAGCGGGGCTAGCGGGAGTCCCGGGGAGCTGTTTTTT.

The chain employs TRBV6-6 and TRBJ2-4; 10 positions match TRBD2. Trimming removed 5 bases from V and 3 bases from J; junction bases left unmatched: 22. The CDR3 spans 21 residues. Germline values: CDR1 MNHNY, CDR2 SVGAGI (reference sequence). In DNA, the CDR3 is TGTGCCAGCAGTCCCCTCCCGCAGGCTAGCGGGAGAGGGGCAATCAAAAACATTCAGTACTTC. Translating it yields CASSPLPQASGRGAIKNIQYF.

In DNA form, the CDR3 reads TGTGCCAGCAGCGATTCCCCGGGTTATCAGCCCCAGCATTTT. Amino acids: CASSDSPGYQPQHF. This chain links TRBV9 with TRBJ1-5; D unclear. Germline lookup yields CDR1 SGDLS and CDR2 YYNGEE. The CDR3 loop spans 14 amino acids. With 3 bases removed from V and 5 bases from J, the gap between germline ends came to 12 bases.

The chain links TRBV28 to TRBJ2-7; 7 bases are shared with TRBD2. Per germline, CDR1 MDHEN and CDR2 SYDVKM. V lost 6 bases to trimming and J lost 4 bases; unmatched junction nucleotides: 9. The CDR3 has 14 amino acids. The DNA for the CDR3 is TGTGCCAGCAGCACATCCCGGGAGGTTTACGAGCAGTACTTC. It translates to CASSTSREVYEQYF.

This clone appeared many times. The chain couples TRBV10-3 to TRBJ2-5; D not certain. CDR3 size: 13 residues. Germline CDR1 ENHRY, CDR2 SYGVKD. V lost 7 bases and J lost 5, with 14 bases in between. The CDR3 DNA sequence: TGTGCCATCATGTCACAGCCAAAGGAGACCCAGTACTTC. This translates into CAIMSQPKETQYF.

This clone was recorded a few times. J is TRBJ1-6 and V is TRBV20-1; 9 bases map to TRBD1. The germline gives CDR1 DFQATT, CDR2 SNEGSKA (reference sequence). Trimming at V came to 3 bases and at J to 9 bases, leaving 6 bases not matched to a gene. CDR3 length: 14 residues. The CDR3 nucleotides are TGCAGTGCTAGTTTCGGGACAGGGTCTTCACCCCTCCACTTT. As protein: CSASFGTGSSPLHF.

J is TRBJ2-5 and V is TRBV20-1; D perhaps matches TRBD1 (5 bases). Germline-derived CDR1 and CDR2 are DFQATT and SNEGSKA (reference sequence). V was pared by 3 bases and J by 5 bases, with 19 bases between. CDR3 length equals 15 residues. In DNA, the CDR3 is TGCAGTGCTAGTACGGAAAGGGGTGGTCAGGAGACCCAGTACTTC. Translating gives CSASTERGGQETQYF.

The gene calls are TRBV10-3 and TRBJ2-1, with a tentative D call TRBD2 (5 bases). There are 14 residues in the CDR3. The ends were cut back, 2 bases at V and 10 bases at J, with 15 bases in the middle. The germline CDR1 and CDR2 sequences are ENHRY and SYGVKD. CDR3 amino acids: CAISEAVGLGEQFF. DNA of the CDR3: TGTGCCATCAGTGAGGCCGTTGGACTCGGGGAGCAGTTCTTC.

The chain uses TRBV4-1 and TRBJ2-7, with a weak D call TRBD1 (6 bases). Trimming removed 0 bases from V and 3 bases from J, with 12 bases in between. Looked up from germline, CDR1 is MGHRA and CDR2 is YSYEKL. The CDR3 spans 15 residues. CDR3 sequence: CASSQDQTGVYEQYF. Written as DNA, the CDR3 is TGCGCCAGCAGCCAAGACCAGACAGGCGTCTACGAGCAGTACTTC.

This clone was counted a few times. The chain couples TRBV19 to TRBJ1-1, with TRBD1 identical over 12 bases. The V and J ends lost 0 bases and 0 bases, in that order; junction bases with no gene match: 2. Germline-derived CDR1 and CDR2 are LNHDA and SQIVND (reference sequence). CDR3 size: 17 residues. CDR3 bases: TGTGCCAGTAGTATAGAGGGGACAGGGGGCGTGAACACTGAAGCTTTCTTT. It specifies CASSIEGTGGVNTEAFF.

This chain uses TRBV6-5 with TRBJ2-1; D ambiguous. CDR3 length equals 12 residues. Trimming pared 9 bases from V and 15 bases from J, leaving 21 bases between. The V gene's germline CDR1 is MNHEY and CDR2 SVGAGI. CDR3 amino acids: CASSQRSTRPFF. CDR3 nucleotide sequence: TGTGCCAGTAGCCAGAGGTCTACCCGGCCGTTCTTC.

V gene TRBV19 combines with J gene TRBJ2-7; TRBD1 agrees at 8 bases. In germline, CDR1 is LNHDA, CDR2 SQIVND (reference sequence). Trimming removed 4 bases from V and 2 bases from J; junction bases left unmatched: 4. The CDR3 contains 14 residues. The CDR3 here is CASSTRGLPYEQYF. Here the CDR3 DNA reads TGTGCCAGTAGTACCAGGGGGCTCCCCTACGAGCAGTACTTC.

The rearrangement joins TRBV7-3 to TRBJ2-7, with TRBD2 identical over 10 bases. V gave up 3 bases and J gave up 4 bases; unmatched junction bases: 0. Germline-derived CDR1 and CDR2 are SGHTA and FQGTGA. This CDR3 is 13 amino acids long. The CDR3 nucleotides read TGTGCCAGCAGCTTGACTAGCGGGTACGAGCAGTACTTC. Translated: CASSLTSGYEQYF.

This chain links TRBV20-1 with TRBJ2-1, with D maybe TRBD2 (6 bases). Germline V gives CDR1 DFQATT, CDR2 SNEGSKA (reference sequence). CDR3 length: 11 residues. Trimming removed 2 bases from V and 9 bases from J, with 8 bases in between. The CDR3 reads CSARRETEQFF. The CDR3 coding sequence is TGCAGTGCTAGACGGGAGACTGAGCAGTTCTTC.

The chain employs TRBV19 and TRBJ2-1; TRBD2 aligns across 9 bases. The CDR3 runs to 19 residues. CDR1 is LNHDA, CDR2 SQIVND, per germline (reference sequence). V lost 0 bases and J lost 9; bases outside the gene matches: 18. The CDR3 bases are TGTGCCAGTAGTATAGAGTGGATAGGTAGCGGGAGTGGGTATCCTGAGCAGTTCTTC. It translates to CASSIEWIGSGSGYPEQFF.